This T cell receptor (beta chain) stems from a study of T cell repertoires and HLA-DP antigens. As for the study in general: One stimulator alloantigen differed from self by one groove amino acid; the other by ten.

V was clipped by 0 bases and J by 5 bases; unmatched bases: 6. This CDR3 is built from 15 residues. Germline assignment: CDR1 MGHRA and CDR2 YSYEKL. As for this clone: No antigen is known for it.

Only in-frame clones appear in the TCRdb table, and some are missing; sequencing was by immunoSEQ multiplex PCR. The data show some 89,000 clones, around 86% seen once. Material for sequencing was CD4+ T cells from PBMCs. The receptor was derived from a man aged 50 to 60 in good health and CMV-seronegative. The chain joins TRBV4-1 to TRBJ2-5; 7 nucleotides align to TRBD1. The CDR3 loop reads CASSQEDRVRETQYF. The CDR3 DNA reads TGCGCCAGCAGCCAAGAAGACAGGGTTAGGGAGACCCAGTACTTC.